What follows describes a single T cell receptor (beta chain). The data were taken from a study of blood T cell repertoires in COVID-19. In the study overall: COVID-19 samples collected from the United States, Italy and Spain covered acute and convalescent phases. In each case, the material was cDNA or gDNA derived from T cells, B-cell-depleted T cells, or PBMCs.

CDR1 and CDR2 (germline): LGHNT, FRNRAP. V dropped 6 bases and J dropped 6 bases, with 14 bases sitting between them. The CDR3 is 14 amino acids. Source study methods: Reference gene primer amplification in the assay estimated nucleated cell counts. Profiling relied on immunoSEQ multiplex PCR, and the TCRdb table lists in-frame clones only, not all of them. V, J and clone size are taken as reported in that table, and D and trimming were inferred from the DNA itself. This table holds around 270,000 clones, more than 85% found once. V usage is TRBV12-5 and J usage is TRBJ2-2; D might be TRBD1 (6 bases). The sequencing sample was made of peripheral blood. This TCR derives from a man in his forties with acute or convalescent COVID-19. The CDR3 DNA sequence: TGTGCTAGTGGGGGGGCAGGGTACCCCGGGGAGCTGTTTTTT. The encoded protein is CASGGAGYPGELFF.